This TCR beta chain was profiled in a study of response to subunit inactivated influenza vaccine. Study-level points and caveats: Few additional T cells are recruited per seasonal influenza vaccination, authors suggested.

This clonotype occurred a few times. As yet, its antigen is unknown. TCRdb passed the RT-PCR reads through MiXCR, listing each CDR3 protein once. The data hold roughly 570,000 distinct CDR3 sequences, with 12% to 15% observed a single time. CDR3 size: 15 residues. Trimming cost V 2 bases and J 4 bases; bases outside gene matches: 10. Per germline, CDR1 DFQATT and CDR2 SNEGSKA (reference sequence). The sequences come from PBMCs from blood, collected roughly 12 days after vaccination. The rearrangement links TRBV20-1 to TRBJ2-5; TRBD2 agrees at 7 bases. The receptor was derived from a man aged 50 or older who received an inactivated influenza vaccine. CDR3 sequence reads: CSARTYIGGGETQYF. Written as DNA, the CDR3 is TGCAGTGCTAGAACATACATTGGGGGGGGAGAGACCCAGTACTTC.